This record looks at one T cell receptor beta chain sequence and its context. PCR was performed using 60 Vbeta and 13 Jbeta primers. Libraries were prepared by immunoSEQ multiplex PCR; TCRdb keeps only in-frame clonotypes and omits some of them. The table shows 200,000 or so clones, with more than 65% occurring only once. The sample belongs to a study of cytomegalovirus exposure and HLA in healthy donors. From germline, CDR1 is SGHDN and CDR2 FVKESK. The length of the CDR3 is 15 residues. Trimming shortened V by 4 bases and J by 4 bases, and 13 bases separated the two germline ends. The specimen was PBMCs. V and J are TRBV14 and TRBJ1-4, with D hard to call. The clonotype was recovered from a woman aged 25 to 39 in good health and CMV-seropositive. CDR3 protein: CASSPARGINEKLFF. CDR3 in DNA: TGTGCCAGCAGCCCCGCGCGAGGGATTAATGAAAAACTGTTTTTT.